The clone carrying this TCR beta chain has a handful of counts. Trimming cost V 1 base and J 5 bases, with 12 bases left between them. Germline loops: CDR1 SGHRS, CDR2 YFSETQ. The CDR3 is 15 amino acids. Each cDNA molecule carried a unique molecular identifier. TCRdb re-called the 5' RACE reads through MiXCR, storing one row per CDR3 protein. The table lists fewer than 65,000 distinct CDR3 sequences, 7% to 10% of them singletons. This entry is derived from a study of early T cells in non-severe SARS-CoV-2 infection. The V call is TRBV5-1, the J call TRBJ1-4; no clear D. The sequenced material came from whole blood. This clonotype was obtained from an adult who was a healthcare worker with PCR-confirmed SARS-CoV-2 infection or an uninfected control (not recorded which). CDR3 region: CASSLSGRPNEKLFF. CDR3 coding DNA: TGCGCCAGCAGCTTGAGCGGCAGACCGAATGAAAAACTGTTTTTT.